The 20 T cell receptor beta chains below come from one sample, sequenced in a study of untreated major depressive disorder. The data were produced by immunoSEQ multiplex PCR, yet TCRdb's version contains in-frame clones alone and is incomplete. The sample shows approximately 20,000 clones, around 87% of them seen only once. Sequencing used CD4+ T cells from PBMCs. These receptor sequences come from a woman in her thirties in good health.

This clone came up once. This chain uses TRBV30 with TRBJ1-6; 8 positions agree with TRBD1. V shed 2 bases and J 7 bases; nucleotides not matched to a gene: 7. Germline CDR1 is GTSNPN and CDR2 is SVGIG (reference sequence). This CDR3 has 15 residues. The CDR3 is CAWSLRGQGNSPLHF. DNA for the CDR3: TGTGCCTGGAGTCTCAGGGGGCAAGGGAATTCACCCCTCCACTTT.

The chain couples TRBV18 to TRBJ2-6; TRBD2 matches at 9 bases. The V gene's germline CDR1 is KGHSH and CDR2 LQKENI. After removal of 2 bases from V and 0 bases from J, the junction contained 5 bases not matched to a gene. CDR3 length: 18 residues. The CDR3 DNA reads TGTGCCAGCTCACCAGGGAGCGGGGGGATCTCTGGGGCCAACGTCCTGACTTTC. This encodes CASSPGSGGISGANVLTF.

The chain couples TRBV5-4 to TRBJ2-5; tentatively, D is TRBD1 or TRBD2 (6 bases each). The V gene lost 2 bases and the J gene lost 0 bases, with 11 bases spanning the gap. From germline, CDR1 is SGHNT and CDR2 YYREEE (reference sequence). The CDR3 loop spans 15 amino acids. The CDR3 DNA sequence: TGTGCCAGCAGCTTAAGGGGGGCCGACCAAGAGACCCAGTACTTC. This codes for CASSLRGADQETQYF.

This chain joins TRBV28 and TRBJ2-2; no firm D call. Germline V gene data show CDR1 as MDHEN and CDR2 as SYDVKM. Between the trimmed V and J ends, which lost 3 bases and 1 base, there was a span of 9 bases. The CDR3 contains 15 residues. The CDR3 region has the DNA TGTGCCAGCAGTTTTAGTGGGCAGAACACCGGGGAGCTGTTTTTT. Residues: CASSFSGQNTGELFF.

V and J are TRBV5-1 and TRBJ1-2; TRBD1 agrees at 12 bases. Germline CDR1 and CDR2: SGHRS and YFSETQ. After removal of 4 bases from V and 14 bases from J, the junction contained 12 bases not matched to a gene. CDR3 length equals 14 residues. The CDR3 coding sequence is TGCGCCAGCAGCCCGGGGACAGGGGGCTGGAGGGGAACCTTC. Amino acids: CASSPGTGGWRGTF. The full variable domain, completed using reference TRBV5-1 and TRBJ1-2, is KAGVTQTPRYLIKTRGQQVTLSCSPISGHRSVSWYQQTPGQGLQFLFEYFSETQRNKGNFPGRFSGRQFSNSRSEMNVSTLELGDSALYLCASSPGTGGWRGTFGSGTRLTVV.

For the CDR3, the DNA is TGTGCCAGCAGTGAGGAGGAGCAGTACTTC. The encoded protein is CASSEEEQYF. The rearrangement uses TRBV2 and TRBJ2-7; no reliable D call. The germline V gene has CDR1 SNHLY and CDR2 FYNNEI. The germline V and J ends were trimmed by 3 bases and 7 bases, with 4 bases remaining between them. The CDR3 spans 10 residues.

This clone was counted a few times. The V gene is TRBV4-2, the J gene TRBJ1-1; D possibly corresponds to TRBD1 (5 bases). V lost 0 bases and J 5 bases, leaving 10 bases between the germline ends. This CDR3 spans 14 amino acids. Germline CDR1 LGHNA, CDR2 YNFKEQ. In nucleotides, the CDR3 is TGTGCCAGCAGCCAAGAAAGGGGACGGACTGAAGCTTTCTTT. This translates into CASSQERGRTEAFF.

This clone was picked up one time. The chain uses TRBV2 and TRBJ1-1; D possibly corresponds to TRBD1 (5 bases). V lost 4 bases to trimming and J lost 1 base, with 10 bases between them. Germline CDR1 reads SNHLY; CDR2 reads FYNNEI. The CDR3 loop spans 14 amino acids. The CDR3 coding sequence is TGTGCCAGCAGTGTGGAGGGGAGGAACACTGAAGCTTTCTTT. Its protein is CASSVEGRNTEAFF.

This chain uses TRBV6-5 with TRBJ1-5; 7 bases agree with TRBD1. The germline V gene encodes CDR1 MNHEY and CDR2 SVGAGI. J was trimmed by 4 bases and V by 5 bases; bases with no gene match: 5. This CDR3 contains 14 residues. CDR3 residues: CASSAGQTNQPQHF. In nucleotides, the CDR3 is TGTGCCAGCAGTGCGGGACAGACTAATCAGCCCCAGCATTTT.

V and J are TRBV13 and TRBJ1-6; tentative D call: TRBD1 (5 bases). This CDR3 spans 17 amino acids. V was trimmed by 4 bases and J by 9 bases, leaving 22 bases between them. Germline CDR1 reads PRHDT; CDR2 reads FYEKMQ (reference sequence). The CDR3 nucleotides are TGTGCCAGCAGCTCCAAAGGACAACTCATACGCAGTTCACCCCTCCACTTT. This sequence encodes CASSSKGQLIRSSPLHF.

This clone appeared a single time. The chain couples TRBV28 to TRBJ2-3, with D tentatively TRBD2 (6 bases). Trimming cost V 10 bases and J 2 bases, with 16 bases left between them. Germline loops: CDR1 MDHEN, CDR2 SYDVKM. This CDR3 is 14 amino acids long. The CDR3 sequence: CAIQLGLATDTQYF. CDR3 coding DNA: TGTGCCATCCAATTGGGACTTGCCACAGATACGCAGTATTTT.

This clone has only one observation. The CDR3 bases are TGTGCCAGCATGGAGATCCAAGAGACCCAGTACTTC. Its protein is CASMEIQETQYF. This sequence joins TRBV2 and TRBJ2-5; D is unresolved. The CDR3 is 12 amino acids. CDR1 and CDR2 (germline): SNHLY, FYNNEI. The V gene lost 7 bases and the J gene lost 1 base, with 7 bases spanning the gap.

The CDR3 DNA reads as TGTGCCAGCAGCGTAGCGGGGTTGGTGGTAGACGAGCAGTACTTC. Residues: CASSVAGLVVDEQYF. The rearrangement links TRBV11-2 to TRBJ2-7, with 8 bases matching TRBD2. Germline V gene sequence: CDR1 SGHAT, CDR2 FQNNGV. There are 15 residues in the CDR3. Trimming removed 5 bases from V and 5 bases from J; junction bases left unmatched: 11.

The chain has TRBV5-6 and TRBJ2-7; D is possibly TRBD1 or TRBD2 (5 bases each). Trimming stripped 3 bases from V and 6 bases from J, with 16 bases between. The germline V gene has CDR1 SGHDT and CDR2 YYEEEE. The CDR3 runs 14 residues. For the CDR3, the DNA is TGTGCCAGCAGCTCCGGGACCAGGCGGAGCGAGCAGTACTTC. Protein product: CASSSGTRRSEQYF.

V is TRBV19 and J is TRBJ1-3; D remains ambiguous. Germline V CDR1 and CDR2: LNHDA, SQIVND (reference sequence). Trimming removed 5 bases at V and 1 base at J, with 9 bases between. CDR3 size: 14 residues. The CDR3 reads CASSYDASGNTIYF. CDR3 sequence (DNA): TGTGCCAGTAGTTACGACGCTTCTGGAAACACCATATATTTT.

The V gene is TRBV5-6, the J gene TRBJ2-3; TRBD2 matches 9 bases. The V gene end was trimmed by 4 bases and the J gene end by 3 bases; junction bases not matched to a gene: 6. The CDR3 is 15 amino acids. Germline CDR1 reads SGHDT; CDR2 reads YYEEEE. The CDR3 protein is CASSRTSVTTDTQYF. CDR3 nucleotide sequence: TGTGCCAGCAGCCGGACTAGCGTTACAACAGATACGCAGTATTTT.

V usage is TRBV7-9 and J usage is TRBJ1-2; D unclear. This CDR3 spans 13 amino acids. The germline V gene encodes CDR1 SEHNR and CDR2 FQNEAQ (reference sequence). V lost 3 bases to trimming and J lost 7 bases, with 12 bases between them. CDR3 DNA sequence: TGTGCCAGCAGCTTTGGGGAGGCAGGTGGCTACACCTTC. Its translation: CASSFGEAGGYTF. The full variable domain, its missing parts supplied by reference TRBV7-9 and TRBJ1-2, is DTGVSQNPRHKITKRGQNVTFRCDPISEHNRLYWYRQTLGQGPEFLTYFQNEAQLEKSRLLSDRFSAERPKGSFSTLEIQRTEQGDSAMYLCASSFGEAGGYTFGSGTRLTVV.

The V call is TRBV5-1, the J call TRBJ2-7; D possibly matches TRBD1 or TRBD2 (6 bases each). The V end lost 0 bases, the J end lost 1 base, and 14 bases lay between the germline ends. The germline gives CDR1 SGHRS, CDR2 YFSETQ. This CDR3 is 16 amino acids long. The CDR3 here is CASSLAGARSSYEQYF. CDR3 sequence (DNA): TGCGCCAGCAGCTTGGCGGGGGCCCGGAGTTCCTACGAGCAGTACTTC.

The count of this clone is one. The CDR3 coding sequence is TGCAGCGTTGAAGGACTTCGGACAGTGAACAATGAGCAGTTCTTC. Protein sequence: CSVEGLRTVNNEQFF. The chain employs TRBV29-1 and TRBJ2-1, with a weak D call TRBD1 (6 bases). The germline CDR1 and CDR2 sequences are SQVTM and ANQGSEA. There are 15 residues in the CDR3. V was trimmed by 1 base and J by 5 bases, leaving 15 bases between them.

This chain links TRBV5-4 with TRBJ1-2; 9 positions match TRBD1. Per the germline V gene, CDR1 is SGHNT and CDR2 is YYREEE (reference sequence). The CDR3 extends over 15 amino acids. Unmatched junction bases numbered 8, after V lost 1 base and J lost 7 bases. CDR3 DNA sequence: TGTGCCAGCAGCTTGTTTGGACAGGGGCTGGGTGGCTACACCTTC. It specifies CASSLFGQGLGGYTF.